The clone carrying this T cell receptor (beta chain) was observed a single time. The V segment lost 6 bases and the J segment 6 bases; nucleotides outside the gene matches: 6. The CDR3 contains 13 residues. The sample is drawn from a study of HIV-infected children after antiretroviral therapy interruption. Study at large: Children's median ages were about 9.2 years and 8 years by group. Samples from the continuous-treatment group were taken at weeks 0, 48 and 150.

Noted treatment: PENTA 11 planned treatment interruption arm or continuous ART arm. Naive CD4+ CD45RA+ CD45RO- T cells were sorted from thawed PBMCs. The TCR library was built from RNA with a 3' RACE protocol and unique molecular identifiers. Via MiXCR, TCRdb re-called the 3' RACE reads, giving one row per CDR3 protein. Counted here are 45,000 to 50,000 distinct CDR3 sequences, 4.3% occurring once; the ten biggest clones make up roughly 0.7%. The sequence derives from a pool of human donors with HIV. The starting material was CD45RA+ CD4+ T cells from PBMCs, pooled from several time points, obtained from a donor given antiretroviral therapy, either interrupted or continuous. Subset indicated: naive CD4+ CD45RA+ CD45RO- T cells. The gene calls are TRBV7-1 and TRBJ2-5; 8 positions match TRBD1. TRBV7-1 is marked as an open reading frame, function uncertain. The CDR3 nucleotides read TGTGCCAGCAGTCCTACAGGGGGGAAGACCCAGTACTTC. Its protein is CASSPTGGKTQYF.